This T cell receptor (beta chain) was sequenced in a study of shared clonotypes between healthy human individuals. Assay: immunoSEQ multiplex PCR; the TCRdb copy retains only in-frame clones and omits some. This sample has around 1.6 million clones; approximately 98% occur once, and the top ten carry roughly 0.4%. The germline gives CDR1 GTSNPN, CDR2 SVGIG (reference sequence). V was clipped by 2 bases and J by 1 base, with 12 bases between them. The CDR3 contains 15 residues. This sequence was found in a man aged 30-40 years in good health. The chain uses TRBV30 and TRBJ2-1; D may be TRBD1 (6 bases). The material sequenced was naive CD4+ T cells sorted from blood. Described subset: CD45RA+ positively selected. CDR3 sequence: CAWSPKGVSYNEQFF. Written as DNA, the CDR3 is TGTGCCTGGAGTCCAAAGGGGGTATCCTACAATGAGCAGTTCTTC.